Listed below are T cell receptor beta chains from one sample, sequenced in a study of OX40 agonist ivuxolimab in advanced cancers. Produced via immunoSEQ multiplex PCR; TCRdb's table is partial and in-frame only. The sample has around 69,000 clones; 85% to 90% are singletons. The sequences come from CD4+ or CD8+ T cells sorted from blood, collected in a trial of the OX40 agonist ivuxolimab. The receptors were gathered from an adult with an advanced solid tumor such as melanoma, head and neck, liver or kidney cancer. CDR3s include the opening cysteine and the closing phenylalanine or tryptophan. Each record gives: CDR3 length, V gene, clone size, J gene, D gene, CDR3 DNA, CDR3 protein. The D gene is left open where the match is weak. Some rows mark clone size as missing; the rest say once, few, many or name a class of expanded clone.

cdr3_length: 15; v_call: TRBV2; clone_size: NA; j_call: TRBJ1-1; d_call: NA; cdr3_nt: TGTGCCAGCAGAAGCAACAGGGACCAGGGCACTGAAGCTTTCTTT; cdr3_aa: CASRSNRDQGTEAFF
cdr3_length: 15; v_call: TRBV29-1; clone_size: NA; j_call: TRBJ1-4; d_call: NA; cdr3_nt: TGCAGCGTTGTAGACACCCTTGCAACTAATGAAAAACTGTTTTTT; cdr3_aa: CSVVDTLATNEKLFF
cdr3_length: 15; v_call: TRBV11-3; clone_size: NA; j_call: TRBJ2-7; d_call: TRBD1; cdr3_nt: TGTGCCAGCAGCTTACGCGGACAGGGGGCTAACGAGCAGTACTTC; cdr3_aa: CASSLRGQGANEQYF
cdr3_length: 15; v_call: TRBV11-2; clone_size: NA; j_call: TRBJ2-3; d_call: TRBD1; cdr3_nt: TGTGCCAGCAGCCCCACAGGGGCGAGCACAGATACGCAGTATTTT; cdr3_aa: CASSPTGASTDTQYF
cdr3_length: 17; v_call: TRBV11-2; clone_size: NA; j_call: TRBJ2-3; d_call: TRBD2; cdr3_nt: TGTGCCAGCAGCCAAAGGGACTACCGGGGTGGCACAGATACGCAGTATTTT; cdr3_aa: CASSQRDYRGGTDTQYF
cdr3_length: 17; v_call: TRBV12-2; clone_size: NA; j_call: TRBJ2-7; d_call: NA; cdr3_nt: TGTGCAAGTCGCTTAGGTAGGGGGGTTTCAGACCCCTACGAGCAGTACTTC; cdr3_aa: CASRLGRGVSDPYEQYF
cdr3_length: 15; v_call: TRBV28; clone_size: NA; j_call: TRBJ1-2; d_call: TRBD1; cdr3_nt: TGTGCCAGCAGTCACTCAACAGGGGTCTTTCATGGCTACACCTTC; cdr3_aa: CASSHSTGVFHGYTF
cdr3_length: 17; v_call: TRBV4-2; clone_size: NA; j_call: TRBJ2-3; d_call: TRBD2; cdr3_nt: TGTGCCAGCAGCCAGGGGACTAGCGGGGTGAGCACAGATACGCAGTATTTT; cdr3_aa: CASSQGTSGVSTDTQYF
cdr3_length: 14; v_call: TRBV11-2; clone_size: NA; j_call: TRBJ2-7; d_call: NA; cdr3_nt: TGTGCCAGCAGCCCTGGTTGGCAGTCCTACGAGCAGTACTTC; cdr3_aa: CASSPGWQSYEQYF
cdr3_length: 16; v_call: TRBV18; clone_size: NA; j_call: TRBJ2-3; d_call: NA; cdr3_nt: TGTGCCAGCTCACCATTTCCTCCCCCGAGCACAGATACGCAGTATTTT; cdr3_aa: CASSPFPPPSTDTQYF
cdr3_length: 16; v_call: TRBV5-1; clone_size: few; j_call: TRBJ2-1; d_call: TRBD1; cdr3_nt: TGCGCCAGCAGCTCACAGGGGATACTCTCCTACAATGAGCAGTTCTTC; cdr3_aa: CASSSQGILSYNEQFF
cdr3_length: 16; v_call: TRBV28; clone_size: NA; j_call: TRBJ1-4; d_call: TRBD1; cdr3_nt: TGTGCCAGCAGTTATTACCGGGACAGGGGGCCCCAAGTACTGTTTTTT; cdr3_aa: CASSYYRDRGPQVLFF
cdr3_length: 14; v_call: TRBV6-5; clone_size: NA; j_call: TRBJ1-1; d_call: TRBD1; cdr3_nt: TGTGCCAGCAGTTACGACGGGACAGGCACTGAAGCTTTCTTT; cdr3_aa: CASSYDGTGTEAFF
cdr3_length: 16; v_call: TRBV27; clone_size: NA; j_call: TRBJ2-7; d_call: TRBD1; cdr3_nt: TGTGCCAGCAGTTCCCCAGGGGGAACCAGCTCCTACGAGCAGTACTTC; cdr3_aa: CASSSPGGTSSYEQYF
cdr3_length: 15; v_call: TRBV7-2; clone_size: NA; j_call: TRBJ1-2; d_call: NA; cdr3_nt: TGTGCCAGCAGCTTCCAGACAGTGGGGTTGGATGGCTACACCTTC; cdr3_aa: CASSFQTVGLDGYTF
cdr3_length: 17; v_call: TRBV4-1; clone_size: NA; j_call: TRBJ1-4; d_call: TRBD1; cdr3_nt: TGCGCCAGCAGCCAAGATTTAGGGACAGGGGGGCGTGAAAAACTGTTTTTT; cdr3_aa: CASSQDLGTGGREKLFF
cdr3_length: 13; v_call: TRBV6-4; clone_size: NA; j_call: TRBJ1-2; d_call: TRBD1; cdr3_nt: TGTGCCAGCAGTGACCAGGGGGCTCAGGGCTACACCTTC; cdr3_aa: CASSDQGAQGYTF
cdr3_length: 12; v_call: TRBV12-5; clone_size: NA; j_call: TRBJ2-2; d_call: NA; cdr3_nt: TGTGCTAGTGGTCGGGAGGGGGCCCGGCTGTTTTTT; cdr3_aa: CASGREGARLFF
cdr3_length: 18; v_call: TRBV28; clone_size: NA; j_call: TRBJ1-5; d_call: TRBD1; cdr3_nt: TGTGCCAGCAGTCTCCGGGGAGGGACAGGCTATAGCAATCAGCCCCAGCATTTT; cdr3_aa: CASSLRGGTGYSNQPQHF
cdr3_length: 15; v_call: TRBV7-3; clone_size: NA; j_call: TRBJ2-1; d_call: NA; cdr3_nt: TGTGCCAGCAGCTCTACCCCCTCCCTAGTGGATGAGCAGTTCTTC; cdr3_aa: CASSSTPSLVDEQFF
cdr3_length: 15; v_call: TRBV4-1; clone_size: NA; j_call: TRBJ1-6; d_call: NA; cdr3_nt: TGCGCCAGCAGCCAAGACAGGGCGCGTAATTCACCCCTCCACTTT; cdr3_aa: CASSQDRARNSPLHF
cdr3_length: 16; v_call: TRBV5-6; clone_size: NA; j_call: TRBJ1-1; d_call: NA; cdr3_nt: TGTGCCAGCAGCTTGGGACAGAAAAGGGTTAGGGCTGAAGCTTTCTTT; cdr3_aa: CASSLGQKRVRAEAFF
cdr3_length: 14; v_call: TRBV11-1; clone_size: NA; j_call: TRBJ2-1; d_call: NA; cdr3_nt: TGTGCCAGCAGCTTATCCGACCTATACAATGAGCAGTTCTTC; cdr3_aa: CASSLSDLYNEQFF
cdr3_length: 15; v_call: TRBV5-4; clone_size: NA; j_call: TRBJ2-6; d_call: NA; cdr3_nt: TGCGCCAGCAGCCAAGATCCCTCTGGGGCCAACGTCCTGACTTTC; cdr3_aa: CASSQDPSGANVLTF
cdr3_length: 13; v_call: TRBV4-2; clone_size: NA; j_call: TRBJ1-6; d_call: NA; cdr3_nt: TGTGCCAGCAGTCAGTATGGTAATTCACCCCTCCACTTT; cdr3_aa: CASSQYGNSPLHF
cdr3_length: 14; v_call: TRBV6-5; clone_size: once; j_call: TRBJ1-6; d_call: NA; cdr3_nt: TGTGCCAGCAGTTACGAGGGAAGGAATTCACCCCTCCACTTT; cdr3_aa: CASSYEGRNSPLHF
cdr3_length: 15; v_call: TRBV19; clone_size: NA; j_call: TRBJ1-2; d_call: NA; cdr3_nt: TGTGCCAGTAGTATACAAGGGATTACTAACTATGGCTACACCTTC; cdr3_aa: CASSIQGITNYGYTF
cdr3_length: 13; v_call: TRBV6-5; clone_size: NA; j_call: TRBJ1-1; d_call: NA; cdr3_nt: TGTGCCAGCAGTCGACAGTTGAACACTGAAGCTTTCTTT; cdr3_aa: CASSRQLNTEAFF
cdr3_length: 15; v_call: TRBV18; clone_size: NA; j_call: TRBJ1-4; d_call: TRBD1; cdr3_nt: TGTGCCAGCTCCCTACAGAGACAGGGTCGTGAAAAACTGTTTTTT; cdr3_aa: CASSLQRQGREKLFF
cdr3_length: 15; v_call: TRBV19; clone_size: NA; j_call: TRBJ2-7; d_call: TRBD1; cdr3_nt: TGTGCCAGTAGTAGGGTGAGGGGGCTGACCTACGAGCAGTACTTC; cdr3_aa: CASSRVRGLTYEQYF
cdr3_length: 13; v_call: TRBV27; clone_size: NA; j_call: TRBJ2-5; d_call: NA; cdr3_nt: TGTGCCAGCAGCAAGAGTCTCGGGGAGACCCAGTACTTC; cdr3_aa: CASSKSLGETQYF
cdr3_length: 12; v_call: TRBV5-5; clone_size: NA; j_call: TRBJ2-1; d_call: NA; cdr3_nt: TGTGCCAGCAGCCAGGGTTGGGATGAGCAGTTCTTC; cdr3_aa: CASSQGWDEQFF
cdr3_length: 13; v_call: TRBV7-3; clone_size: NA; j_call: TRBJ1-6; d_call: NA; cdr3_nt: TGTGCCAGCAGTTCAAGCCATGATGCACCCCTCCACTTT; cdr3_aa: CASSSSHDAPLHF
cdr3_length: 15; v_call: TRBV7-3; clone_size: NA; j_call: TRBJ2-2; d_call: TRBD2; cdr3_nt: TGTGCCAGCAGCTTATCTGGCGGGGGTGCCGGGGAGCTGTTTTTT; cdr3_aa: CASSLSGGGAGELFF
cdr3_length: 12; v_call: TRBV28; clone_size: NA; j_call: TRBJ1-5; d_call: NA; cdr3_nt: TGTGCCAGCAGGGGGAACAATCAGCCCCAGCATTTT; cdr3_aa: CASRGNNQPQHF
cdr3_length: 15; v_call: TRBV7-2; clone_size: NA; j_call: TRBJ1-2; d_call: NA; cdr3_nt: TGTGCCAGCAGCTTAGGGGGGAGGATCGACTATGGCTACACCTTC; cdr3_aa: CASSLGGRIDYGYTF
cdr3_length: 17; v_call: TRBV23-1; clone_size: few; j_call: TRBJ2-7; d_call: NA; cdr3_nt: TGCGCCAGCAGTCACCGGGAACAGGTTAAAAGCTCCTACGAGCAGTACTTC; cdr3_aa: CASSHREQVKSSYEQYF
cdr3_length: 14; v_call: TRBV5-1; clone_size: NA; j_call: TRBJ2-3; d_call: TRBD2; cdr3_nt: TGCGCCAGCAGTCCGACGGGAGGGCCAGATACGCAGTATTTT; cdr3_aa: CASSPTGGPDTQYF
cdr3_length: 14; v_call: TRBV25-1; clone_size: NA; j_call: TRBJ2-1; d_call: TRBD1; cdr3_nt: TGTGCCAGCAGTGAATTCCCAGGGGGCAATGAGCAGTTCTTC; cdr3_aa: CASSEFPGGNEQFF
cdr3_length: 11; v_call: TRBV6-1; clone_size: NA; j_call: TRBJ1-5; d_call: NA; cdr3_nt: TGTGCCAGCAGTGAACCGCAGCCCCAGCATTTT; cdr3_aa: CASSEPQPQHF
cdr3_length: 14; v_call: TRBV5-1; clone_size: NA; j_call: TRBJ1-3; d_call: TRBD1; cdr3_nt: TGCGCCAGCAGCCCGGGACAGTCCCAGGGGAGCATATATTTT; cdr3_aa: CASSPGQSQGSIYF
cdr3_length: 15; v_call: TRBV7-3; clone_size: NA; j_call: TRBJ1-2; d_call: TRBD1; cdr3_nt: TGTGCCAGCAGCTTAACCGGGACAGGGGTCCATGGCTACACCTTC; cdr3_aa: CASSLTGTGVHGYTF
cdr3_length: 12; v_call: TRBV2; clone_size: NA; j_call: TRBJ1-2; d_call: NA; cdr3_nt: TGTGCCAGCAGTTCACAGGCGATTGGCTACACCTTC; cdr3_aa: CASSSQAIGYTF
cdr3_length: 13; v_call: TRBV5-1; clone_size: NA; j_call: TRBJ1-2; d_call: NA; cdr3_nt: TGCGCCAGCAGCCAGTCCGGGAAAGATGGCTACACCTTC; cdr3_aa: CASSQSGKDGYTF
cdr3_length: 15; v_call: TRBV9; clone_size: NA; j_call: TRBJ1-4; d_call: NA; cdr3_nt: TGTGCCAGCAGCGGAGGCCCGGCGGGGACTGAAAAACTGTTTTTT; cdr3_aa: CASSGGPAGTEKLFF
cdr3_length: 16; v_call: TRBV5-4; clone_size: NA; j_call: TRBJ2-2; d_call: TRBD1; cdr3_nt: TGTGCCAGCAGCCGTTCCCAGGGGGCGGTTTCCGGGGAGCTGTTTTTT; cdr3_aa: CASSRSQGAVSGELFF
cdr3_length: 15; v_call: TRBV4-3; clone_size: NA; j_call: TRBJ1-2; d_call: NA; cdr3_nt: TGCGCCAGCAGCCAAGAAATGATGGATCTCTATGGCTACACCTTC; cdr3_aa: CASSQEMMDLYGYTF
cdr3_length: 16; v_call: TRBV4-1; clone_size: once; j_call: TRBJ1-6; d_call: TRBD1; cdr3_nt: TGCGCCAGCAGCCACCAGGACAGGGGGCGTATGTCACCCCTCCACTTT; cdr3_aa: CASSHQDRGRMSPLHF
cdr3_length: 11; v_call: TRBV7-2; clone_size: NA; j_call: TRBJ2-7; d_call: NA; cdr3_nt: TGTGCCAGCAGCTCCTACTACGAGCAGTACTTC; cdr3_aa: CASSSYYEQYF
cdr3_length: 13; v_call: TRBV7-2; clone_size: once; j_call: TRBJ1-1; d_call: NA; cdr3_nt: TGTGCCAGCACCCCGCTTAGAGACACTGAAGCTTTCTTT; cdr3_aa: CASTPLRDTEAFF
cdr3_length: 13; v_call: TRBV7-9; clone_size: NA; j_call: TRBJ1-6; d_call: NA; cdr3_nt: TGTGCCGTGTGGTCTTTGGAAGGGTCACCCCTCCACTTT; cdr3_aa: CAVWSLEGSPLHF
cdr3_length: 17; v_call: TRBV7-9; clone_size: NA; j_call: TRBJ1-1; d_call: TRBD1; cdr3_nt: TGTGCCAGCAGCTTTGCTGCGAGCGCAGGGGGAAACACTGAAGCTTTCTTT; cdr3_aa: CASSFAASAGGNTEAFF
cdr3_length: 15; v_call: TRBV15; clone_size: once; j_call: TRBJ2-7; d_call: TRBD1; cdr3_nt: TGTGCCACCAGCAGGGGACAGGGGAGCTCCTACGAGCAGTACTTC; cdr3_aa: CATSRGQGSSYEQYF
cdr3_length: 16; v_call: TRBV28; clone_size: NA; j_call: TRBJ2-1; d_call: TRBD2; cdr3_nt: TGTGCCAGCAGCCCGTCAGCGGGGGCGGTCGACAATGAGCAGTTCTTC; cdr3_aa: CASSPSAGAVDNEQFF
cdr3_length: 14; v_call: TRBV19; clone_size: many; j_call: TRBJ1-2; d_call: NA; cdr3_nt: TGTGCCACCGGAAGGACGTCTACTAACTATGGCTACACCTTC; cdr3_aa: CATGRTSTNYGYTF